The T cell receptor beta chain described here comes from a study of blood T cell repertoires in COVID-19. Looking at the study overall: Italy, Spain and the United States were the sources of the convalescent and acute COVID-19 samples.

V shed 1 base and J shed 0 bases, with 15 bases lying between them. CDR3 length equals 17 residues. Germline V gene data show CDR1 as LGHDT and CDR2 as YNNKEL (reference sequence). Methods used by the authors: Amplification from reference gene primers served as the basis for estimated nucleated cell counts. TCRdb's table, derived via immunoSEQ multiplex PCR, lists solely in-frame clones and lacks some. V, J and clone size derive from that table, while D and trimming were established from the DNA sequence. The sample holds under 100,000 clones, 75% to 90% seen once. Sequencing was done on a sample of peripheral blood. V and J are TRBV3-1 (or the pseudogene TRBV3-2) and TRBJ2-5; D might be TRBD1 (6 bases). This TCR was sampled from a woman in her 70s with acute or convalescent COVID-19. CDR3 DNA: TGTGCCAGCAGCCAAGTTAGTACAGGGAAGTACCAAGAGACCCAGTACTTC. It specifies CASSQVSTGKYQETQYF.